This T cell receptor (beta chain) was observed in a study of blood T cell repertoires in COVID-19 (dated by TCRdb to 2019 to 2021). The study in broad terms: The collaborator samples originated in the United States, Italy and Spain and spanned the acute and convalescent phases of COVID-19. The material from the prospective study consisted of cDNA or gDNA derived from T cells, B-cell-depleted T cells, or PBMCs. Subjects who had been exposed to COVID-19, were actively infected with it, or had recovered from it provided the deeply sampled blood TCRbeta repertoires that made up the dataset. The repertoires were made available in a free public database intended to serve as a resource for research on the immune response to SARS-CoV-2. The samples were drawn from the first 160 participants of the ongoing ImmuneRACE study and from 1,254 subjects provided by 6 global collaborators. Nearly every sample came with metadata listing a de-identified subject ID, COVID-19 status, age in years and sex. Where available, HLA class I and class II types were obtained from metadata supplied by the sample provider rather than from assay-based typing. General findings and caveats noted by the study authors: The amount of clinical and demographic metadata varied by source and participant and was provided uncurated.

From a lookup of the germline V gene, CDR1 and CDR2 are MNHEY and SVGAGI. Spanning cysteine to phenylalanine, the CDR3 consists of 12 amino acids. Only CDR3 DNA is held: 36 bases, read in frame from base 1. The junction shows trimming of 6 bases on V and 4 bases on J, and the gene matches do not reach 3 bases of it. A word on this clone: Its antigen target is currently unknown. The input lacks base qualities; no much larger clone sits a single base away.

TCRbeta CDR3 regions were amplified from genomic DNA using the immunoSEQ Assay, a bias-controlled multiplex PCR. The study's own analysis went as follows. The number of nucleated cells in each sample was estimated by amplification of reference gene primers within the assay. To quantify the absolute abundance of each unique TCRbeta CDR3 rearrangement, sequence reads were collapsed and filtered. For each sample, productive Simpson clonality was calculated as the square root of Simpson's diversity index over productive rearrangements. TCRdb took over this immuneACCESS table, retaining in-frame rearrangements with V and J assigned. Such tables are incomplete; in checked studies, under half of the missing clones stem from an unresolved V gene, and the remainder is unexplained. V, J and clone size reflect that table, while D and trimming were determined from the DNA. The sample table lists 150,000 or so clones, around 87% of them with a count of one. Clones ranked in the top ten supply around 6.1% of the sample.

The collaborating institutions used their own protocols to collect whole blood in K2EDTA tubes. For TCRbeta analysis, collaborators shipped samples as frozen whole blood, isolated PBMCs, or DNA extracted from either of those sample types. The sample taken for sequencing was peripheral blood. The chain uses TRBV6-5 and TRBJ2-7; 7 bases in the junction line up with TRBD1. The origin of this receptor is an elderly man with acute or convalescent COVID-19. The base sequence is TGTGCCAGCAGCCCAGGGGGTTACGAGCAGTACTTC. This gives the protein CASSPGGYEQYF.